This TCR beta chain is from a study of blood T cell repertoires in COVID-19. Sequencing used immunoSEQ multiplex PCR; TCRdb keeps in-frame clones, though not all of them. The sample has 250,000 to 350,000 clones, 84% seen once. Germline CDR1 reads KGHSH; CDR2 reads LQKENI. This CDR3 is built from 19 residues. With 4 bases clipped from V and 3 bases from J, the junction kept 16 bases outside the gene matches. Patients at the Seattle site were enrolled during active infection and followed longitudinally. The clonotype comes from a human donor with COVID-19, enrolled during active disease. The donor label of this sample is uncertain. The chain couples TRBV18 to TRBJ2-7; 12 bases agree with TRBD2. Material: peripheral blood. The CDR3 protein is CASSRSGTSGSPGDYEQYF. CDR3 nucleotide sequence: TGTGCCAGCTCACGGTCCGGGACTAGCGGGTCCCCCGGCGACTACGAGCAGTACTTC. Together with reference TRBV18 and TRBJ2-7, the CDR3 gives the full variable domain: NAGVMQNPRHLVRRRGQEARLRCSPMKGHSHVYWYRQLPEEGLKFMVYLQKENIIDESGMPKERFSAEFPKEGPSILRIQQVVRGDSAAYFCASSRSGTSGSPGDYEQYFGPGTRLTVT.